The 15 T cell receptor beta chains below come from one sample, sequenced in a study of cytotoxic CD8 clonotypes in ibrutinib-treated CLL (dated by TCRdb to about 2021). The library was obtained by the immunoSEQ multiplex PCR assay. Sourced from immuneACCESS, this table was stored by TCRdb with only in-frame sequences that have V and J called. A share of the clones is absent; for the studies checked, an unresolved V gene accounts for under half, and the remainder has no known explanation. The sample includes 200,000 to 250,000 clones, with roughly 65% observed a single time. About 6.4% of the sample rests with the top ten. The label giving this sample's time point can be read as: approximately eleven months on ibrutinib. Sample: PBMCs, taken after 12 months of ibrutinib treatment. These receptors originate from a human donor with chronic lymphocytic leukemia.

This chain uses TRBV7-2 with TRBJ1-4; D is perhaps TRBD1 (5 bases). CDR1 is SGHTA, CDR2 FQGNSA, per germline. Between the trimmed V and J ends, which lost 5 bases and 7 bases, there was a span of 20 bases. The CDR3 runs to 16 residues. The CDR3 loop is CASSLRTGRLGEKLFF. Here the CDR3 DNA reads TGTGCCAGCAGCCTCCGTACGGGACGGCTTGGTGAAAAACTGTTTTTT.

The chain carries TRBV6-1 and TRBJ2-7, with D possibly matching TRBD2 (5 bases). This CDR3 contains 13 residues. Trimming removed 3 bases from V and 0 bases from J, with 6 bases in between. Germline V gene sequence: CDR1 MNHNS, CDR2 SASEGT. The CDR3 DNA reads TGTGCCAGCAGTGAGGACTTCTCCTACGAGCAGTACTTC. Amino acids: CASSEDFSYEQYF.

This clone has a handful of counts. The genes are TRBV15 and TRBJ2-7; TRBD1 aligns across 7 bases. V shed 1 base, J shed 5 bases, and the junction held 5 bases outside the gene matches. This CDR3 region has 14 residues. In germline, CDR1 is LNHNV, CDR2 YYDKDF (reference sequence). CDR3 sequence: CATSRVATGNEQYF. CDR3 in DNA: TGTGCCACCAGCAGAGTGGCGACAGGGAACGAGCAGTACTTC.

The chain carries TRBV7-9 and TRBJ2-7, with D unresolved. Looked up from germline, CDR1 is SEHNR and CDR2 is FQNEAQ (reference sequence). This CDR3 has 12 amino acids. V was clipped by 4 bases and J by 10 bases, with 14 bases between them. The CDR3 spells CASSSGPEGQYF. CDR3 nucleotide sequence: TGTGCCAGCAGCTCGGGCCCGGAAGGTCAGTACTTC.

J is TRBJ2-3 and V is TRBV5-1; D is possibly TRBD2 (5 bases). The CDR3 has 14 amino acids. Looked up from germline, CDR1 is SGHRS and CDR2 is YFSETQ. Trimming shortened V by 0 bases and J by 4 bases, and 9 bases separated the two germline ends. DNA of the CDR3: TGCGCCAGCAGCTTGGCGGGGTTTGCAGATACGCAGTATTTT. Amino acids: CASSLAGFADTQYF.

There are a few counts of this clone. The chain is built from TRBV18 and TRBJ2-6; 9 nucleotides agree with TRBD1. J gave up 4 bases and V 3 bases, and 4 bases lay outside the gene matches. Germline V gene lookup returns CDR1 KGHSH and CDR2 LQKENI. The CDR3 totals 16 residues. The CDR3 DNA reads as TGTGCCAGCTCACCGACAGGGGGTGAGGGGGCCAACGTCCTGACTTTC. This encodes CASSPTGGEGANVLTF.

On this clone: Different DNA sequences within this sample yield the same CDR3. For the CDR3, the DNA is TGTGCCAGCAGCTTAGATTCGTACGAGCAGTACTTC. Translated, it gives CASSLDSYEQYF. The rearrangement uses TRBV11-2 and TRBJ2-7, with D uncertain. Trimming removed 0 bases at V and 4 bases at J, with 4 bases between. The CDR3 is 12 residues long. Germline V CDR1 and CDR2: SGHAT, FQNNGV.

The chain links TRBV7-9 to TRBJ2-7; TRBD2 matches 7 bases. Per the germline V gene, CDR1 is SEHNR and CDR2 is FQNEAQ (reference sequence). J gave up 7 bases and V 5 bases, and 14 bases lay outside the gene matches. The CDR3 extends over 15 amino acids. CDR3 coding DNA: TGTGCCAGCAGCCTTTGGGAGGGCGAATTGTGGGAGCAGTACTTC. It translates to CASSLWEGELWEQYF.

The rearrangement joins TRBV30 to TRBJ1-4; no definite D call. Trimming left V 6 bases short and J 7 bases short, with 18 bases between. The CDR3 loop spans 14 amino acids. The germline CDR1 and CDR2 sequences are GTSNPN and SVGIG (reference sequence). CDR3 sequence: CACSSRAPTEKLFF. Here the CDR3 DNA reads TGTGCCTGTTCGTCGAGGGCCCCAACTGAAAAACTGTTTTTT.

The V call is TRBV29-1, the J call TRBJ1-2, with 8 bases that match TRBD1. V lost 4 bases, J lost 10 bases, and 5 bases stayed unmatched. Germline CDR1 and CDR2: SQVTM and ANQGSEA. The CDR3 is 11 amino acids. CDR3 protein: CSVGQGFHYTF. DNA of the CDR3: TGCAGCGTTGGACAGGGGTTCCACTACACCTTC.

The chain is built from TRBV5-5 and TRBJ1-1; possibly TRBD1 for D (6 bases). Trimming removed 2 bases from V and 3 bases from J, with 11 bases in between. Germline V gene data show CDR1 as SGHKS and CDR2 as YYEKEE (reference sequence). The CDR3 runs to 14 residues. Here the CDR3 reads CASSLAGAHTEAFF. The CDR3 DNA sequence: TGTGCCAGCAGCTTAGCAGGGGCACACACTGAAGCTTTCTTT. Based on the CDR3 plus reference TRBV5-5 and TRBJ1-1, the full variable domain is DAGVTQSPTHLIKTRGQQVTLRCSPISGHKSVSWYQQVLGQGPQFIFQYYEKEERGRGNFPDRFSARQFPNYSSELNVNALLLGDSALYLCASSLAGAHTEAFFGQGTRLTVV.

In this sample, this clone turned up a few times. The chain links TRBV30 to TRBJ2-7, with D tentatively TRBD1 (5 bases). V lost 0 bases, J lost 3 bases, and 12 bases lay in between. Germline values: CDR1 GTSNPN, CDR2 SVGIG (reference sequence). The CDR3 covers 14 residues. The CDR3 region is CAWSVPGFVYEQYF. CDR3 sequence (DNA): TGTGCCTGGAGTGTACCAGGGTTTGTCTACGAGCAGTACTTC. Full variable domain (outside the CDR3, taken from reference TRBV30 and TRBJ2-7): SQTIHQWPATLVQPVGSPLSLECTVEGTSNPNLYWYRQAAGRGLQLLFYSVGIGQISSEVPQNLSASRPQDRQFILSSKKLLLSDSGFYLCAWSVPGFVYEQYFGPGTRLTVT.

This clone was counted a few times. The rearrangement links TRBV7-3 to TRBJ1-1; unclear D gene. The germline CDR1 and CDR2 sequences are SGHTA and FQGTGA. The CDR3 contains 13 residues. V was shortened by 5 bases and J by 0 bases, with 7 bases between the two germline ends. CDR3 amino acids: CASSLQMNTEAFF. CDR3 sequence (DNA): TGTGCCAGCAGCCTACAAATGAACACTGAAGCTTTCTTT. Looking up the rest from reference TRBV7-3 and TRBJ1-1 gives the full variable domain: GAGVSQTPSNKVTEKGKYVELRCDPISGHTALYWYRQSLGQGPEFLIYFQGTGAADDSGLPNDRFFAVRPEGSVSTLKIQRTERGDSAVYLCASSLQMNTEAFFGQGTRLTVV.

V and J are TRBV30 and TRBJ2-7, with a weak D call TRBD1 (5 bases). Germline V gives CDR1 GTSNPN, CDR2 SVGIG (reference sequence). V was pared by 2 bases and J by 9 bases, with 14 bases between. CDR3 length equals 12 residues. The CDR3 region has the DNA TGTGCCTGGAGTCTTGACAGTCTCGGGCAGTACTTC. Its translation is CAWSLDSLGQYF.

The J gene is TRBJ2-7, the V gene TRBV11-2; 8 bases line up with TRBD1. The CDR3 consists of 15 residues. Trimming removed 4 bases from V and 2 bases from J; junction bases left unmatched: 7. In germline, CDR1 is SGHAT, CDR2 FQNNGV. The CDR3 sequence: CASSSSGTGAYEQYF. The CDR3 coding sequence is TGTGCCAGCAGCTCCTCCGGGACAGGAGCCTACGAGCAGTACTTC.